The entry below describes one TCR beta chain. Its antigen remains unknown. This sample stems from a study of identical twins. Study conclusions and caveats: Partly confounded zero-insertion analyses could result from invariant MAIT and iNKT cells.

Using its own MiXCR run on the 5' RACE reads, TCRdb lists one record per CDR3 protein. The sample has approximately 550,000 distinct CDR3 sequences; 20% to 25% are singletons. CDR1 and CDR2 from the germline V gene are MGHDK and SYGVNS. The CDR3 runs 13 residues. V was clipped by 0 bases and J by 5 bases, with 7 bases between them. This sample also belongs to another study, concerning yellow fever vaccine responses in identical twins.

The sequenced sample was CD4+ T cells sorted from blood. This chain uses TRBV25-1 with TRBJ1-1; D remains unclear. The TCR comes from a woman under 30 in good health. Here the CDR3 reads CASSEYGRTEAFF. Here the CDR3 DNA reads TGTGCCAGCAGTGAATATGGGAGGACTGAAGCTTTCTTT.